Each of the 24 T cell receptor beta chains below was sequenced from the same sample in a study of T cells in Graves' hyperthyroidism and ophthalmopathy. TCR beta CDR3 regions were amplified from RNA transcripts. The HTBI primer set was used in a first-round RT-PCR of the TCR CDR3. From the multiplex PCR reads, TCRdb called clonotypes with MiXCR, one entry per CDR3 protein. Among under 400,000 distinct CDR3 sequences listed, nearly 15% were seen once. The sequencing sample was made of blood. The origin of the receptors is a woman aged 55-69 years with Graves' ophthalmopathy.

The sample holds many counts of this clonotype. The rearrangement joins TRBV7-3 to TRBJ2-2; 9 nucleotides line up with TRBD1. The CDR3 is 17 residues long. Germline values: CDR1 SGHTA, CDR2 FQGTGA. V gave up 5 bases and J gave up 0 bases; unmatched junction bases: 7. CDR3 bases: TGTGCCAGCAGCCGGGGACAGGGCTCGGCGAACACCGGGGAGCTGTTTTTT. Encoded protein: CASSRGQGSANTGELFF.

As to this clonotype: A much larger clone lies a single base off, so this may be a read error. The V gene is TRBV13, the J gene TRBJ2-1; 10 bases are a match to TRBD2. J lost 4 bases, V lost 4 bases, and 4 bases had no gene match. This CDR3 is built from 15 residues. CDR1 is PRHDT, CDR2 FYEKMQ, per germline (reference sequence). The CDR3 DNA is TGTGCCAGCAGCTCAGAGCGGGAGGGTTACAATGAGCAGTTCTTC. It yields the protein CASSSEREGYNEQFF.

J is TRBJ2-5 and V is TRBV6-1; no reliable D call. Germline CDR1 reads MNHNS; CDR2 reads SASEGT. The CDR3 spans 13 residues. V gave up 6 bases and J gave up 5 bases, with 13 bases separating them. Here the CDR3 DNA reads TGTGCCAGCAGCCCAGGACCCGGGGAGACCCAGTACTTC. Protein sequence: CASSPGPGETQYF.

This clonotype showed up many times. The chain has TRBV12-3 or TRBV12-4 and TRBJ2-7, with 7 bases identical to TRBD1. With V trimmed by 4 bases and J by 2 bases, 5 bases remained unmatched. The CDR3 runs 14 residues. In DNA, the CDR3 is TGTGCCAGCAGTTCCCGACAGGGCACCTACGAGCAGTACTTC. The encoded protein is CASSSRQGTYEQYF.

This clonotype was observed many times. This chain joins TRBV29-1 and TRBJ2-7; D might be TRBD2 (6 bases). The CDR3 length is 14 residues. The germline V and J ends were trimmed by 0 bases and 2 bases, with 11 bases remaining between them. The germline gives CDR1 SQVTM, CDR2 ANQGSEA. The chain's CDR3 is CSVEEVGGTYEQYF. CDR3 bases: TGCAGCGTTGAAGAAGTAGGCGGGACCTACGAGCAGTACTTC.

The V gene is TRBV6-1, the J gene TRBJ1-2; 9 bases are shared with TRBD1. Looked up from germline, CDR1 is MNHNS and CDR2 is SASEGT. Losses at the gene ends were 4 bases for V and 4 bases for J; bases not matched to a gene: 10. The CDR3 loop spans 16 amino acids. CDR3 region: CASSVGLTGGGYGYTF. CDR3 nucleotides: TGTGCCAGCAGTGTGGGTCTGACAGGGGGTGGCTATGGCTACACCTTC.

At least ten counts were recorded for this clonotype. The V and J genes are TRBV5-1 and TRBJ2-5; D may be TRBD1 (5 bases). This CDR3 has 15 residues. Germline V gene sequence: CDR1 SGHRS, CDR2 YFSETQ. V lost 3 bases and J 5 bases, leaving 17 bases between the germline ends. The CDR3 sequence: CASSWGQGVYETQYF. The CDR3 DNA reads as TGCGCCAGCAGCTGGGGCCAGGGTGTGTACGAGACCCAGTACTTC.

This clonotype was observed many times. The J gene is TRBJ2-1, the V gene TRBV29-1; 9 bases are a match to TRBD1. CDR1 and CDR2 (germline): SQVTM, ANQGSEA. The CDR3 runs 12 residues. Trimming at V came to 6 bases and at J to 6 bases, leaving 3 bases not matched to a gene. The DNA of the CDR3 is TGCAGCGTGCGGACAGGGGTCAATGAGCAGTTCTTC. Protein product: CSVRTGVNEQFF.

This clonotype was seen ten or more times. The J gene is TRBJ2-2, the V gene TRBV7-9; D may be TRBD1 (5 bases). The germline V and J ends were trimmed by 3 bases and 5 bases, with 13 bases remaining between them. Germline CDR1 reads SEHNR; CDR2 reads FQNEAQ (reference sequence). The CDR3 length is 15 residues. The CDR3 sequence is CASSLPGRNTGELFF. The CDR3 DNA follows: TGTGCCAGCAGCTTGCCAGGGCGGAATACCGGGGAGCTGTTTTTT.

This clonotype was counted many times. V and J are TRBV7-2 and TRBJ1-2; 7 positions match TRBD1. J gave up 6 bases and V 7 bases, and 14 bases lay outside the gene matches. Germline loops: CDR1 SGHTA, CDR2 FQGNSA. The CDR3 extends over 15 amino acids. The CDR3, as DNA: TGTGCCAGCACACCTAATCGGGACAGATCCGATGGCTACACCTTC. Protein sequence: CASTPNRDRSDGYTF.

This clonotype was counted a single time. The V gene is TRBV5-6, the J gene TRBJ2-7; D possibly corresponds to TRBD1 (6 bases). Germline V gives CDR1 SGHDT, CDR2 YYEEEE. V lost 5 bases, J lost 4 bases, and 19 bases lay in between. This CDR3 is built from 15 residues. CDR3 sequence: CASRGPGQSLYEQYF. The CDR3 DNA is TGTGCCAGCAGAGGGCCGGGACAAAGTCTTTACGAGCAGTACTTC.

The J gene is TRBJ2-7, the V gene TRBV14; 7 bases map to TRBD2. This CDR3 is built from 16 residues. V was clipped by 0 bases and J by 2 bases; unmatched bases: 7. In germline, CDR1 is SGHDN, CDR2 FVKESK. The CDR3 loop reads CASSQERRTRPYEQYF. The CDR3 bases are TGTGCCAGCAGCCAAGAACGCCGGACTAGGCCCTACGAGCAGTACTTC.

This clonotype showed up many times. This sequence joins TRBV20-1 and TRBJ2-3; D uncertain. The V gene's germline CDR1 is DFQATT and CDR2 SNEGSKA (reference sequence). The CDR3 length is 13 residues. V shed 4 bases and J shed 4 bases, with 12 bases lying between them. In DNA form, the CDR3 reads TGCAGTGCTAATAGTTGGTGGTCAGATACGCAGTATTTT. It codes for CSANSWWSDTQYF.

With respect to this clonotype: A much bigger clone sits one base away, suggesting this may be a read error. This chain connects TRBV12-3 or TRBV12-4 to TRBJ1-1, with TRBD1 identical over 7 bases. This CDR3 comprises 17 residues. The DNA for the CDR3 is TGTGCCAACAGTTTAGCGGGATTAGGGACAGTCAACACTGAAGCTTTCTTT. It codes for CANSLAGLGTVNTEAFF.

This clonotype was observed at least ten times. The V call is TRBV2, the J call TRBJ2-2; TRBD2 matches at 8 bases. Germline V gene data show CDR1 as SNHLY and CDR2 as FYNNEI. V shed 6 bases, J shed 6 bases, and the junction held 9 bases outside the gene matches. The CDR3 length is 15 residues. The CDR3 loop is CASRINGGLAGELFF. CDR3 bases: TGTGCCAGCAGGATTAACGGGGGACTAGCCGGGGAGCTGTTTTTT.

This clonotype was observed many times. The chain has TRBV13 and TRBJ1-5; TRBD1 might be the D (5 bases). V was shortened by 9 bases and J by 1 base, with 13 bases between the two germline ends. The CDR3 runs to 14 residues. Germline V gene data show CDR1 as PRHDT and CDR2 as FYEKMQ (reference sequence). The CDR3 loop is CASSEGPSNQPQHF. The CDR3 nucleotides read TGTGCCAGTTCCGAGGGGCCAAGCAATCAGCCCCAGCATTTT.

This clonotype was seen ten or more times. V gene TRBV3-1 combines with J gene TRBJ2-3; D remains ambiguous. The germline V gene encodes CDR1 LGHDT and CDR2 YNNKEL (reference sequence). The CDR3 is 15 residues long. V lost 3 bases and J 2 bases, leaving 12 bases between the germline ends. The CDR3 protein is CASSHRRVNTDTQYF. The CDR3 nucleotides read TGTGCCAGCAGCCATCGAAGAGTAAACACAGATACGCAGTATTTT.

Here the CDR3 reads CAIREDRVNAADTQYF. The DNA of the CDR3 is TGTGCCATCAGAGAGGACAGGGTTAATGCCGCAGATACGCAGTATTTT. The rearrangement uses TRBV10-3 and TRBJ2-3; 8 nucleotides agree with TRBD1. The CDR3 covers 16 residues. V lost 6 bases, J lost 4 bases, and 12 bases stayed unmatched. CDR1 and CDR2 from the germline V gene are ENHRY and SYGVKD.

In its sample, this clonotype was seen many times. The chain joins TRBV20-1 to TRBJ2-1, with TRBD2 identical over 7 bases. Trimming cost V 6 bases and J 0 bases; bases outside gene matches: 8. CDR3 length: 15 residues. Germline assignment: CDR1 DFQATT and CDR2 SNEGSKA (reference sequence). In nucleotides, the CDR3 is TGCAGTGCAACCCTAGCGGTTAGCTCCTACAATGAGCAGTTCTTC. Translation gives CSATLAVSSYNEQFF.

This clonotype was counted at least ten times. The chain recombines TRBV6-1 with TRBJ2-5; 9 bases are a match to TRBD1. Germline loops: CDR1 MNHNS, CDR2 SASEGT. The CDR3 has 14 amino acids. J gave up 4 bases and V 6 bases, and 6 bases lay outside the gene matches. Here the CDR3 reads CASRRGQGRETQYF. The CDR3 bases are TGTGCCAGCAGAAGAGGACAGGGGCGAGAGACCCAGTACTTC.

This clonotype was picked up many times. The chain is built from TRBV7-2 and TRBJ1-2; tentatively, D is TRBD1 (5 bases). The CDR3 sequence is 15 residues long. Trimming left V 5 bases short and J 0 bases short, with 13 bases between. CDR1 and CDR2 (germline): SGHTA, FQGNSA. CDR3 sequence (DNA): TGTGCCAGCAGCATGCGACAGAGAGCTAACTATGGCTACACCTTC. Protein product: CASSMRQRANYGYTF.

This clonotype has just a few counts. V is TRBV18 and J is TRBJ1-3; 8 nucleotides align to TRBD1. This CDR3 is 16 amino acids long. V shed 5 bases, J shed 0 bases, and the junction held 6 bases outside the gene matches. The germline CDR1 and CDR2 sequences are KGHSH and LQKENI. The CDR3 sequence is CASSSGQAFSGNTIYF. CDR3 in DNA: TGTGCCAGCTCATCGGGACAGGCTTTCTCTGGAAACACCATATATTTT.

This clonotype appeared many times. V is TRBV20-1 and J is TRBJ2-7, with 9 bases lining up with TRBD2. Germline values: CDR1 DFQATT, CDR2 SNEGSKA (reference sequence). There are 13 residues in the CDR3. After removal of 4 bases from V and 6 bases from J, the junction contained 7 bases not matched to a gene. The CDR3 coding sequence is TGCAGTGCTACCGGGACTAGCTTGTCCGAGCAGTACTTC. Translated, it gives CSATGTSLSEQYF.

The chain couples TRBV11-2 to TRBJ2-1; D unresolved. V was cut by 4 bases and J by 10 bases, with 8 bases left in between. Germline-derived CDR1 and CDR2 are SGHAT and FQNNGV. The CDR3 covers 11 residues. As DNA, the CDR3 is TGTGCCAGCAGCTCCCTGGGAGAGCAGTTCTTC. Encoded protein: CASSSLGEQFF.